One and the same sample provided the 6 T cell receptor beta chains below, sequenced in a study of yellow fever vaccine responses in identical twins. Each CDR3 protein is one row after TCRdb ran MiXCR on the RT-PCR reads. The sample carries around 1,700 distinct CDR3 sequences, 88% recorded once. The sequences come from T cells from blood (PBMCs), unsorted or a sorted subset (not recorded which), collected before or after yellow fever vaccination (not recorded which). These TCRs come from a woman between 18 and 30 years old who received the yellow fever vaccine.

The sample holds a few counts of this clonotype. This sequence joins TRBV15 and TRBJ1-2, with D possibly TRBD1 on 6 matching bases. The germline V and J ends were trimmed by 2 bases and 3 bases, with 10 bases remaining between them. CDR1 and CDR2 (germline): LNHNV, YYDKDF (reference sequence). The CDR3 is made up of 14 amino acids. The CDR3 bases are TGTGCCACCAGCAGACGGACAGATTACTATGGCTACACCTTC. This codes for CATSRRTDYYGYTF.

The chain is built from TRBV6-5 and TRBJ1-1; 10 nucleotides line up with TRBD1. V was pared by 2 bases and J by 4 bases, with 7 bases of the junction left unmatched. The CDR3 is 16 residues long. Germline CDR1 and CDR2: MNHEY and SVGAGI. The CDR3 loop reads CASSYPRTGGSTEAFF. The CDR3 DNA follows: TGTGCCAGCAGTTACCCCCGGACAGGGGGTAGCACTGAAGCTTTCTTT.

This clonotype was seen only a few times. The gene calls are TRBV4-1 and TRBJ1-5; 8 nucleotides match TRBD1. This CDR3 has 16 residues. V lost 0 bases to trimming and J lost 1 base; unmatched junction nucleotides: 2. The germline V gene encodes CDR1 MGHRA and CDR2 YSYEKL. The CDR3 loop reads CASSQEDRVSNQPQHF. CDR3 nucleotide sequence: TGCGCCAGCAGCCAAGAGGACAGGGTGAGCAATCAGCCCCAGCATTTT.

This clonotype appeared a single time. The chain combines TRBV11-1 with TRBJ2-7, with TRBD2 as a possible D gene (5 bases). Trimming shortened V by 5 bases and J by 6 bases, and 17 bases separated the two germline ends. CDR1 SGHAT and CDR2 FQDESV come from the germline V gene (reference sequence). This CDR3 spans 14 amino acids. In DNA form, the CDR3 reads TGTGCCAGCAGCAGAGGAGAGGGCCTGGGCGAGCAGTACTTC. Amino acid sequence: CASSRGEGLGEQYF.

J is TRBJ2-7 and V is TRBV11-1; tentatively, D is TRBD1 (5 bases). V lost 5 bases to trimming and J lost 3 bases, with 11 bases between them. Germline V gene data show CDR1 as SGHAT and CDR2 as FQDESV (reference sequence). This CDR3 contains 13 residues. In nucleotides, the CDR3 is TGTGCCAGCAGCCCTGGGGCAGGCTACGAGCAGTACTTC. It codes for CASSPGAGYEQYF.

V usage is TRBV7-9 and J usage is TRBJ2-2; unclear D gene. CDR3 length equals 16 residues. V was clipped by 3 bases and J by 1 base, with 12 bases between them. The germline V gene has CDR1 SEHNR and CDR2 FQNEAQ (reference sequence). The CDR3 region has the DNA TGTGCCAGCAGCTTCGGGCGATCAGGGAACACCGGGGAGCTGTTTTTT. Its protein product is CASSFGRSGNTGELFF. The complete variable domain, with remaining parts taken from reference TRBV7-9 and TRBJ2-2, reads DTGVSQNPRHKITKRGQNVTFRCDPISEHNRLYWYRQTLGQGPEFLTYFQNEAQLEKSRLLSDRFSAERPKGSFSTLEIQRTEQGDSAMYLCASSFGRSGNTGELFFGEGSRLTVL.